This T cell receptor beta chain is from a study of T cell changes during pregnancy in multiple sclerosis. Profiled with immunoSEQ multiplex PCR; TCRdb holds only in-frame clones, not every one. The sample contains roughly 38,000 clones, approximately 88% of which appear only once. The ends lost 6 bases at V and 2 bases at J; junction bases unmatched: 8. The CDR3 is made up of 15 amino acids. Germline assignment: CDR1 ENHRY and CDR2 SYGVKD. V is TRBV10-3 and J is TRBJ1-1; 8 bases are shared with TRBD1. Sequences were derived from CD4+ T cells from peripheral blood mononuclear cells, sampled before pregnancy. This receptor was obtained from a female donor with multiple sclerosis, enrolled in a pregnancy study. CDR3 residues: CAISPDRGFNTEAFF. The CDR3, as DNA: TGTGCCATCAGCCCAGACAGGGGATTTAACACTGAAGCTTTCTTT.